Following are 26 T cell receptor beta chains from one sample sequenced in a study of blood T cell repertoires in COVID-19. Repertoires were generated with immunoSEQ multiplex PCR, while TCRdb's copy carries only in-frame clones and drops some. Found here are around 320,000 clones, roughly 87% of them singletons; the top ten hold approximately 2%. Material: peripheral blood. The receptors shown here come from a man aged 18 to 30 with active or convalescent COVID-19.

This chain joins TRBV5-1 and TRBJ1-1; D is undetermined. Germline loops: CDR1 SGHRS, CDR2 YFSETQ. The CDR3 loop spans 14 amino acids. The germline V and J ends were trimmed by 0 bases and 5 bases, with 11 bases remaining between them. This chain's CDR3 is CASSLADRVTEAFF. CDR3 coding DNA: TGCGCCAGCAGCTTGGCAGATCGGGTAACTGAAGCTTTCTTT.

V is TRBV19 and J is TRBJ1-2; D ambiguous. The V end was cut by 5 bases, the J end by 2 bases, with 12 bases between. The CDR3 is 14 amino acids. Germline V gene lookup returns CDR1 LNHDA and CDR2 SQIVND (reference sequence). The CDR3 region is CASSPRSENYGYTF. The CDR3 coding sequence is TGTGCCAGTAGTCCCCGTTCGGAGAACTATGGCTACACCTTC. The variable domain in full, completed from reference TRBV19 and TRBJ1-2, reads DGGITQSPKYLFRKEGQNVTLSCEQNLNHDAMYWYRQDPGQGLRLIYYSQIVNDFQKGDIAEGYSVSREKKESFPLTVTSAQKNPTAFYLCASSPRSENYGYTFGSGTRLTVV.

The rearrangement uses TRBV7-2 and TRBJ1-2, with D possibly being TRBD1 (5 bases). Per germline, CDR1 SGHTA and CDR2 FQGNSA. This CDR3 has 16 residues. V was trimmed by 2 bases and J by 2 bases, leaving 15 bases between them. The CDR3 spells CASSLLRAPGNYGYTF. The CDR3 DNA reads as TGTGCCAGCAGCTTATTAAGGGCGCCAGGGAACTATGGCTACACCTTC.

The chain recombines TRBV12-3 or TRBV12-4 with TRBJ2-7; D is unresolved. The length of the CDR3 is 13 residues. Deletions cut 7 bases from V and 0 bases from J, with 10 bases between. This CDR3 is CASKQTPSYEQYF. DNA of the CDR3: TGTGCCAGCAAACAGACACCCTCCTACGAGCAGTACTTC.

The chain joins TRBV7-8 to TRBJ1-5; no clear D gene. Trimming removed 4 bases at V and 1 base at J, with 11 bases between. In germline, CDR1 is SGHVS, CDR2 FQNEAQ. The CDR3 totals 15 residues. The CDR3 protein is CASSSEVVSNQPQHF. Here the CDR3 DNA reads TGTGCCAGCAGCTCCGAGGTGGTCAGCAATCAGCCCCAGCATTTT.

V is TRBV24-1 and J is TRBJ2-5; a weak D match, TRBD2 (7 bases). Trimming took 7 bases from V and 0 from J, leaving 14 bases between them. The CDR3 runs 15 residues. CDR1 KGHDR and CDR2 SFDVKD come from the germline V gene. The CDR3 DNA follows: TGTGCCACCAGCGGGGGGCAAGCGTACCAAGAGACCCAGTACTTC. Its translation: CATSGGQAYQETQYF.

The rearrangement uses TRBV14 and TRBJ2-5; 7 positions match TRBD2. The CDR3 totals 15 residues. Germline CDR1 SGHDN, CDR2 FVKESK. With 1 base clipped from V and 4 bases from J, the junction kept 6 bases outside the gene matches. This CDR3 reads CASSQVFTGGETQYF. CDR3 DNA: TGTGCCAGCAGCCAAGTCTTTACGGGGGGAGAGACCCAGTACTTC.

This clone was counted a single time. The V and J genes are TRBV2 and TRBJ2-1; 7 bases are shared with TRBD2. With V trimmed by 9 bases and J by 8 bases, 13 bases remained unmatched. Germline CDR1 reads SNHLY; CDR2 reads FYNNEI. This CDR3 region has 14 residues. The CDR3 coding sequence is TGTGCCAGAGAGGACCTTACGGGAGGAGATGAGCAGTTCTTC. This sequence encodes CAREDLTGGDEQFF.

The chain joins TRBV7-2 to TRBJ1-5, with D perhaps matching TRBD1 (6 bases). V shed 5 bases and J shed 0 bases, with 17 bases lying between them. CDR3 length: 17 residues. CDR1 is SGHTA and CDR2 is FQGNSA in the germline V gene. CDR3 loop: CASSPWGEGDSNQPQHF. CDR3 bases: TGTGCCAGCAGCCCGTGGGGAGAGGGGGATAGCAATCAGCCCCAGCATTTT.

In this sample, this clone turned up a few times. The chain joins TRBV5-4 to TRBJ2-7; 10 bases agree with TRBD2. The CDR3 has 14 residues. Germline values: CDR1 SGHNT, CDR2 YYREEE (reference sequence). V lost 4 bases to trimming and J lost 2 bases; unmatched junction nucleotides: 3. CDR3 nucleotide sequence: TGTGCCAGCAGCGTAGCGGGAGGCCCCTACGAGCAGTACTTC. Translating gives CASSVAGGPYEQYF.

The sample holds one count of this clone. The sample carries other DNA sequences with the same CDR3. The chain recombines TRBV7-9 with TRBJ2-5, with TRBD2 matching over 8 bases. CDR1 and CDR2 (germline): SEHNR, FQNEAQ (reference sequence). The V and J ends lost 1 base and 1 base, in that order; junction bases with no gene match: 2. CDR3 length: 15 amino acids. The CDR3 DNA follows: TGTGCCAGCAGCTTAGGGCTAGCGGGCCAAGAGACCCAGTACTTC. Translation: CASSLGLAGQETQYF. Drawing the rest from reference TRBV7-9 and TRBJ2-5, the complete variable domain is DTGVSQNPRHKITKRGQNVTFRCDPISEHNRLYWYRQTLGQGPEFLTYFQNEAQLEKSRLLSDRFSAERPKGSFSTLEIQRTEQGDSAMYLCASSLGLAGQETQYFGPGTRLLVL.

The chain is built from TRBV3-1 (or the pseudogene TRBV3-2) and TRBJ1-4; no definite D call. Germline assignment: CDR1 LGHDT and CDR2 YNNKEL (reference sequence). The CDR3 sequence is 19 residues long. With 4 bases removed from V and 7 bases from J, the gap between germline ends came to 28 bases. This CDR3 is CASSPPSCSRPTVSEKLFF. Here the CDR3 DNA reads TGTGCCAGCAGCCCCCCCTCGTGCTCTAGACCGACTGTCAGTGAAAAACTGTTTTTT.

The V gene is TRBV9, the J gene TRBJ1-4; 8 bases map to TRBD1. The CDR3 runs 15 residues. The germline gives CDR1 SGDLS, CDR2 YYNGEE. V shed 3 bases, J shed 6 bases, and the junction held 7 bases outside the gene matches. CDR3 nucleotides: TGTGCCAGCAGCGATCAGGGGGCGAATGATGAAAAACTGTTTTTT. This sequence encodes CASSDQGANDEKLFF. The full variable domain, with the rest looked up from reference TRBV9 and TRBJ1-4, is DSGVTQTPKHLITATGQRVTLRCSPRSGDLSVYWYQQSLDQGLQFLIQYYNGEERAKGNILERFSAQQFPDLHSELNLSSLELGDSALYFCASSDQGANDEKLFFGSGTQLSVL.

This clone appeared a single time. V is TRBV6-5 and J is TRBJ2-1; D is perhaps TRBD2 (5 bases). V dropped 7 bases and J dropped 5 bases, with 12 bases sitting between them. Looked up from germline, CDR1 is MNHEY and CDR2 is SVGAGI. The CDR3 has 13 residues. The CDR3 spells CASNRGGNNEQFF. The DNA for the CDR3 is TGTGCCAGCAATAGAGGAGGAAACAATGAGCAGTTCTTC.

V is TRBV7-8 and J is TRBJ2-1, with D possibly matching TRBD2 (5 bases). The CDR3 consists of 13 residues. The V gene lost 0 bases and the J gene lost 10 bases, with 10 bases spanning the gap. From germline, CDR1 is SGHVS and CDR2 FQNEAQ. DNA for the CDR3: TGTGCCAGCAGCTTAGCGTTGGGAGACGAGCAGTTCTTC. Its translation is CASSLALGDEQFF.

The chain combines TRBV7-9 with TRBJ2-7; no definite D call. CDR3 length: 13 residues. Germline V lookup: CDR1 SEHNR, CDR2 FQNEAQ (reference sequence). The ends were cut back, 5 bases at V and 0 bases at J, with 8 bases in the middle. CDR3 nucleotide sequence: TGTGCCAGCAGCCCTTCGGGCTCCTACGAGCAGTACTTC. Its protein product is CASSPSGSYEQYF.

The chain joins TRBV11-2 to TRBJ1-1; tentative D call: TRBD1 (6 bases). This CDR3 contains 12 residues. In germline, CDR1 is SGHAT, CDR2 FQNNGV. V was shortened by 5 bases and J by 6 bases, with 10 bases between the two germline ends. The CDR3 nucleotides are TGTGCCAGCAGCGCAAAGGGGGCTGAAGCTTTCTTT. It specifies CASSAKGAEAFF.

This chain joins TRBV12-5 and TRBJ1-1, with TRBD1 as a possible D gene (5 bases). This CDR3 contains 16 residues. Trimming took 0 bases from V and 3 from J, leaving 14 bases between them. Germline V gives CDR1 LGHNT, CDR2 FRNRAP. DNA for the CDR3: TGTGCTAGTGGTTTGGTCCAGGGTGGGTGGGACACTGAAGCTTTCTTT. Protein: CASGLVQGGWDTEAFF.

This rearrangement joins TRBV19 to TRBJ2-3; possible D gene TRBD2, 5 bases. V gave up 1 base and J gave up 0 bases, with 8 bases separating them. This CDR3 has 15 amino acids. Per the germline V gene, CDR1 is LNHDA and CDR2 is SQIVND (reference sequence). The chain's CDR3 is CASSIGGISTDTQYF. The CDR3 coding sequence is TGTGCCAGTAGTATAGGAGGGATTAGCACAGATACGCAGTATTTT.

This chain connects TRBV11-2 to TRBJ1-3, with TRBD1 as a possible D gene (6 bases). Trimming pared 0 bases from V and 4 bases from J, leaving 7 bases between. The CDR3 loop spans 14 amino acids. In germline, CDR1 is SGHAT, CDR2 FQNNGV. This CDR3 is CASSLDGGGNTIYF. The CDR3 DNA follows: TGTGCCAGCAGCTTAGATGGGGGCGGAAACACCATATATTTT.

The chain links TRBV15 to TRBJ1-1, with TRBD1 matching over 9 bases. V was clipped by 1 base and J by 5 bases; unmatched bases: 8. CDR1 is LNHNV and CDR2 is YYDKDF in the germline V gene (reference sequence). The CDR3 loop spans 16 amino acids. The chain's CDR3 is CATSRVGTGRETEAFF. The CDR3 DNA reads as TGTGCCACCAGCAGAGTCGGGACAGGGCGGGAGACTGAAGCTTTCTTT.

V gene TRBV16 combines with J gene TRBJ2-7; no clear D gene. In germline, CDR1 is KGHSY, CDR2 FQNENV. Between the trimmed V and J ends, which lost 2 bases and 0 bases, there was a span of 11 bases. The CDR3 length is 15 residues. CDR3 protein: CASSQGLGSSYEQYF. CDR3 DNA sequence: TGTGCCAGCAGCCAAGGTCTGGGCAGCTCCTACGAGCAGTACTTC.

This clone was found once. The gene calls are TRBV19 and TRBJ2-1; TRBD2 is a possible D gene (6 bases). Germline V gene lookup returns CDR1 LNHDA and CDR2 SQIVND (reference sequence). The length of the CDR3 is 15 residues. The V end lost 3 bases, the J end lost 8 bases, and 17 bases lay between the germline ends. CDR3 in amino acids: CASSIKHRGMDEQFF. The CDR3, as DNA: TGTGCCAGTAGTATCAAACACCGCGGGATGGATGAGCAGTTCTTC.

The chain carries TRBV6-5 and TRBJ1-2; perhaps TRBD1 as D (6 bases). The CDR3 sequence is 14 residues long. V was clipped by 2 bases and J by 8 bases, with 15 bases between them. CDR1 and CDR2 (germline): MNHEY, SVGAGI. As DNA, the CDR3 is TGTGCCAGCAGTTACGTGGGACAAGGTATAGGCTACACCTTC. This sequence encodes CASSYVGQGIGYTF.

The V gene is TRBV7-9, the J gene TRBJ1-2, with D perhaps matching TRBD1 (6 bases). CDR1 and CDR2 from the germline V gene are SEHNR and FQNEAQ (reference sequence). Deletions cut 0 bases from V and 4 bases from J, with 15 bases between. This CDR3 region has 16 residues. DNA of the CDR3: TGTGCCAGCAGCTTAGCGGGGGCCTTGACAGGCTATGGCTACACCTTC. Amino acid sequence: CASSLAGALTGYGYTF. The full variable domain, completed using reference TRBV7-9 and TRBJ1-2, is DTGVSQNPRHKITKRGQNVTFRCDPISEHNRLYWYRQTLGQGPEFLTYFQNEAQLEKSRLLSDRFSAERPKGSFSTLEIQRTEQGDSAMYLCASSLAGALTGYGYTFGSGTRLTVV.

This rearrangement joins TRBV6-2 or TRBV6-3 to TRBJ2-7; 10 nucleotides align to TRBD2. Losses at the gene ends were 3 bases for V and 3 bases for J; bases not matched to a gene: 8. CDR3 size: 16 residues. Germline V gene sequence: CDR1 MNHEY, CDR2 SVGEGT. The CDR3 region is CASSYTSGTTLYEQYF. For the CDR3, the DNA is TGTGCCAGCAGTTATACTAGCGGGACCACCCTCTACGAGCAGTACTTC.